This T cell receptor (beta chain) stems from a study of yellow fever vaccine responses in identical twins. Overall study results and limits: Vaccine-induced T cell responses in twins were reportedly observed to appear partly convergent, partly personalized.

Per germline, CDR1 SGHTA and CDR2 FQGNSA. Trimming stripped 2 bases from V and 2 bases from J, with 7 bases between. This CDR3 has 13 amino acids. With regard to this clonotype: Its cognate antigen is unknown.

In TCRdb, the RT-PCR reads were re-called with MiXCR into one record per CDR3 protein. The data contain 1,500 to 2,000 distinct CDR3 sequences, under 85% of them singletons. Source: T cells from blood (PBMCs), unsorted or a sorted subset (not recorded which), taken before or after yellow fever vaccination (not recorded which). The V and J genes are TRBV7-2 and TRBJ2-7; D may be TRBD2 (5 bases). The receptor's source is a female donor who received the yellow fever vaccine. The CDR3 nucleotides read TGTGCCAGCAGCTTAACACTAGCCTACGAGCAGTACTTC. This encodes CASSLTLAYEQYF.